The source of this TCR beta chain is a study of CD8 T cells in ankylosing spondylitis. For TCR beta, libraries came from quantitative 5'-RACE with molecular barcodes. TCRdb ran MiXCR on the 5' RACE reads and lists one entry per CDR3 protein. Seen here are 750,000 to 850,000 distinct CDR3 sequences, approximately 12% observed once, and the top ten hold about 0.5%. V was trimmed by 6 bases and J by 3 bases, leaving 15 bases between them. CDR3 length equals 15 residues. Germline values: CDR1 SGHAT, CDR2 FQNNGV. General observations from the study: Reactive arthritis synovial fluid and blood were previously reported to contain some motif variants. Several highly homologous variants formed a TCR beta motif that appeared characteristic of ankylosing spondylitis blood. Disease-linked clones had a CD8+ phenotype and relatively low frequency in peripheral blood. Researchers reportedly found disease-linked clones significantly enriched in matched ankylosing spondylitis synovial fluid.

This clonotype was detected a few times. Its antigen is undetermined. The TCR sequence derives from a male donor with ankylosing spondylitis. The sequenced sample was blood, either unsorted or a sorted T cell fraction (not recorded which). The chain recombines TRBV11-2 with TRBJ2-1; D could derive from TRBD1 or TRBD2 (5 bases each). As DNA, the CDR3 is TGTGCCAGCAGTACCGGGACCGAAATCTACAATGAGCAGTTCTTC. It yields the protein CASSTGTEIYNEQFF.